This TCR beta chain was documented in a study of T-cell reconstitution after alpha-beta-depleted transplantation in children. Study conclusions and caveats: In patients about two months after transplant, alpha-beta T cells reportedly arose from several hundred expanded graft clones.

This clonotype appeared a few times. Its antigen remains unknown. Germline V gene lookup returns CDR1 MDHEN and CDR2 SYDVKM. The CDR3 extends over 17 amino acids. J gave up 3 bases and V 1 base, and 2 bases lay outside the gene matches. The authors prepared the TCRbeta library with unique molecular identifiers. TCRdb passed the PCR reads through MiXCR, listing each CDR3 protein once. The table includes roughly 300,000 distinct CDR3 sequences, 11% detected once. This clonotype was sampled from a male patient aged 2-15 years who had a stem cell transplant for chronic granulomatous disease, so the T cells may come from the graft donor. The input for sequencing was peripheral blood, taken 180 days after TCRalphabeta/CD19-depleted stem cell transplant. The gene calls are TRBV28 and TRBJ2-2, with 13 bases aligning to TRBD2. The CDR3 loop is CASSLFGLAGDTGELFF. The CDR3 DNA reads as TGTGCCAGCAGTTTATTCGGACTAGCGGGAGACACCGGGGAGCTGTTTTTT.